This T cell receptor beta chain was profiled in a study of T-cell reconstitution after alpha-beta-depleted transplantation in children. The authors prepared the TCRbeta library with unique molecular identifiers. TCRdb re-called the PCR reads through MiXCR, storing one row per CDR3 protein. The repertoire has roughly 180,000 distinct CDR3 sequences, roughly 15% of them found once; the top ten carry roughly 13%. With V trimmed by 2 bases and J by 5 bases, 8 bases remained unmatched. The germline V gene has CDR1 SQVTM and CDR2 ANQGSEA. The CDR3 has 15 residues. J is TRBJ2-2 and V is TRBV29-1; the match to TRBD2 covers 7 bases. This TCR was recovered from a human donor who donated a stem cell graft to a child with acute lymphoblastic leukemia. This sample comprised PBMCs from the stem cell graft donor, obtained from the stem cell graft. CDR3 residues: CSVEKGGERTGELFF. The DNA of the CDR3 is TGCAGCGTTGAAAAGGGAGGGGAAAGAACCGGGGAGCTGTTTTTT.